Here is one TCR beta chain with its context. The target antigen is unknown. The sample belongs to a study of beta chain features in type 1 diabetes. Study-wide background: Age, gender, cell numbers and subset yield matched between patients and controls. Examination spanned about 110 million sorted cells from all samples. General observations from the study: Researchers report that Type 1 diabetes patients had moderately but significantly shorter TCRB CDR3s across all four CD4+ subsets.

The V gene's germline CDR1 is SGHDT and CDR2 YYEEEE. This CDR3 comprises 15 residues. V shed 1 base, J shed 4 bases, and the junction held 7 bases outside the gene matches. Isolated RNA was reverse transcribed in full, so expressed TCRB transcripts were sequenced. Roughly 3.6 million reads per sample on average were obtained from naive, central memory and regulatory T cell samples. Using immunoSEQ multiplex PCR, the repertoire was profiled, and TCRdb retains in-frame clones only, with some absent. Of a few hundred thousand clones in the sample, 15% were seen once. The sequence was obtained from a man between 18 and 29 years old with type 1 diabetes. The sequenced sample was naive CD4+ T cells from blood. The V gene is TRBV5-6, the J gene TRBJ2-7; the match to TRBD1 covers 8 bases. The CDR3 region has the DNA TGTGCCAGCAGCTTGCAGGGGGCGATGGGGTACGAGCAGTACTTC. It encodes CASSLQGAMGYEQYF.